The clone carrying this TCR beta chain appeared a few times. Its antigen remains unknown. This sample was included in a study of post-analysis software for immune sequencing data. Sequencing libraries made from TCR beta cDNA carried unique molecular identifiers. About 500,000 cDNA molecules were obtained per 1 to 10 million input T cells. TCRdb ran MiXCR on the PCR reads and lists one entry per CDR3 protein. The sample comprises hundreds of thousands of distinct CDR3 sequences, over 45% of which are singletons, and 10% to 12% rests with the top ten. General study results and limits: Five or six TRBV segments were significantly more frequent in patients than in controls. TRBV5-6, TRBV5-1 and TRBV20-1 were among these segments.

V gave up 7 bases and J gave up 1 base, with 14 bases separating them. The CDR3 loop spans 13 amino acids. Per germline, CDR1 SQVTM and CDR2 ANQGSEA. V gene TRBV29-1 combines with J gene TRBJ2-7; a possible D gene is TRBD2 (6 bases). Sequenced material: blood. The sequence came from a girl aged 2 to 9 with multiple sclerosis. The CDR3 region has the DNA TGCAGCGCGCGCGGGAAAACATCCTACGAGCAGTACTTC. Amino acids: CSARGKTSYEQYF.